The 3 T cell receptor beta chains listed next were all sequenced from one sample in a study of T cell responses to AZD1222 COVID-19 vaccine. TCRdb keeps only in-frame clones here, not all; method: immunoSEQ multiplex PCR. The table lists 75,000 to 90,000 clones, roughly 90% of them singletons, with about 5.2% in the top ten. The material sequenced was peripheral blood, taken on day 0 of AZD1222 vaccination. The receptors stem from an adult in good health.

This clone was recorded only once. The chain carries TRBV5-1 and TRBJ2-5; 15 nucleotides line up with TRBD2. Looked up from germline, CDR1 is SGHRS and CDR2 is YFSETQ. The V segment lost 2 bases and the J segment 4 bases; nucleotides outside the gene matches: 3. This CDR3 has 16 residues. The CDR3: CASSLGLAGGPETQYF. CDR3 nucleotides: TGCGCCAGCAGCTTAGGACTAGCGGGGGGGCCAGAGACCCAGTACTTC.

The V and J genes are TRBV27 and TRBJ2-2; D call uncertain. Between the trimmed V and J ends, which lost 2 bases and 2 bases, there was a span of 6 bases. Germline CDR1 is MNHEY and CDR2 is SMNVEV (reference sequence). The CDR3 sequence is 14 residues long. The CDR3 DNA follows: TGTGCCAGCAGTTTAAGCAGAAACACCGGGGAGCTGTTTTTT. Amino acid sequence: CASSLSRNTGELFF.

The chain uses TRBV28 and TRBJ1-6; 11 bases are shared with TRBD1. CDR1 is MDHEN, CDR2 SYDVKM, per germline. The CDR3 totals 15 residues. V lost 5 bases and J lost 6; bases outside the gene matches: 3. This CDR3 reads CASSKGQGANSPLHF. CDR3 in DNA: TGTGCCAGCAGTAAAGGACAGGGGGCTAATTCACCCCTCCACTTT.